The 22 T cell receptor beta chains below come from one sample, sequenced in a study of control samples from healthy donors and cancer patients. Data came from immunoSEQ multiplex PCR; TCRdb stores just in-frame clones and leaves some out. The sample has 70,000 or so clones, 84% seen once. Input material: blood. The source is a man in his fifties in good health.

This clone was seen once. CDR3: CASRGLSQSYEQYF. CDR3 bases: TGTGCCAGTAGGGGACTCAGCCAAAGCTACGAGCAGTACTTC. The chain recombines TRBV19 with TRBJ2-7; D is possibly TRBD2 (6 bases). From germline, CDR1 is LNHDA and CDR2 SQIVND (reference sequence). The CDR3 consists of 14 residues. V lost 6 bases to trimming and J lost 3 bases, with 15 bases between them.

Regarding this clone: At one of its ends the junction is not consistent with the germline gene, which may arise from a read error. CDR3 DNA: TGTGCCAGCTCACGGGACGGACAAGAGAACCAGTACTTC. Encoded protein: CASSRDGQENQYF. V and J are TRBV18 and TRBJ2-5; D possibly matches TRBD1 or TRBD2 (5 bases each). The CDR3 has 13 residues. Per germline, CDR1 KGHSH and CDR2 LQKENI. The full variable domain, its missing parts supplied by reference TRBV18 and TRBJ2-5, is NAGVMQNPRHLVRRRGQEARLRCSPMKGHSHVYWYRQLPEEGLKFMVYLQKENIIDESGMPKERFSAEFPKEGPSILRIQQVVRGDSAAYFCASSRDGQENQYFGPGTRLLVL.

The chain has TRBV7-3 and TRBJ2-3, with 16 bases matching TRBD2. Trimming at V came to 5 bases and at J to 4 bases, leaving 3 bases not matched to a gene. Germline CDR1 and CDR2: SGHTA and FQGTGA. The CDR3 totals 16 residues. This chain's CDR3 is CASSKGLAGGPDTQYF. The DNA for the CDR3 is TGTGCCAGCAGCAAGGGACTAGCGGGAGGGCCAGATACGCAGTATTTT.

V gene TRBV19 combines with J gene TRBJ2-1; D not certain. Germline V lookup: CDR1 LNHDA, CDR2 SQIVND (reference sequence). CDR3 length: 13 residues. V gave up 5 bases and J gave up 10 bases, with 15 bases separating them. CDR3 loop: CASSYVDTAEQFF. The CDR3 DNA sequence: TGTGCCAGTAGTTATGTTGACACGGCGGAGCAGTTCTTC.

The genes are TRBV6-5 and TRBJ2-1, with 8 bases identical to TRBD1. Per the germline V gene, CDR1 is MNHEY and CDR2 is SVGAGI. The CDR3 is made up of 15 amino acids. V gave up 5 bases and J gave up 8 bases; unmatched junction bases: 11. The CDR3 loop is CASSQGRGQLDEQFF. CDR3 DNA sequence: TGTGCCAGCAGTCAGGGCAGGGGGCAGTTGGATGAGCAGTTCTTC.

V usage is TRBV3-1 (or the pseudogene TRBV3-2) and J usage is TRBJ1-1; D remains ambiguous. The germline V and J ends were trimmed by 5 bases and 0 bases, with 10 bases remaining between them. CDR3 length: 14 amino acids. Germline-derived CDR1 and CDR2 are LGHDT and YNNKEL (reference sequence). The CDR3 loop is CASSVGRMNTEAFF. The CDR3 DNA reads TGTGCCAGCAGCGTAGGCAGGATGAACACTGAAGCTTTCTTT.

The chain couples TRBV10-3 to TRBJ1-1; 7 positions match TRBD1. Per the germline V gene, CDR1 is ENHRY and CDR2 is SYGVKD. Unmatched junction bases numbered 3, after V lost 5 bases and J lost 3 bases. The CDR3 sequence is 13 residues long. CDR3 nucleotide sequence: TGTGCCATCAGTCGTGACAGGGACACTGAAGCTTTCTTT. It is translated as CAISRDRDTEAFF.

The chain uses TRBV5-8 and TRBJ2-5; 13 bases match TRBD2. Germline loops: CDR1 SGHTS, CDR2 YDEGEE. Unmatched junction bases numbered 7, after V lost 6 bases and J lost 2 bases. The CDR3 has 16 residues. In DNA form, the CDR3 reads TGTGCCAGCAAACAAGGGACTAGCGGGATGCAAGAGACCCAGTACTTC. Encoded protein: CASKQGTSGMQETQYF. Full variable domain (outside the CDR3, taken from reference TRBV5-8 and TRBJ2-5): EAGVTQSPTHLIKTRGQQATLRCSPISGHTSVYWYQQALGLGLQFLLWYDEGEERNRGNFPPRFSGRQFPNYSSELNVNALELEDSALYLCASKQGTSGMQETQYFGPGTRLLVL.

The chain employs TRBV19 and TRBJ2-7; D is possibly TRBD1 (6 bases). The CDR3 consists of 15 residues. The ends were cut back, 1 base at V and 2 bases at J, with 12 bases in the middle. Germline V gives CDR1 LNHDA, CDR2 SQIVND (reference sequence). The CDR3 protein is CASSIVGAQAYEQYF. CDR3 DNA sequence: TGTGCCAGTAGTATAGTGGGGGCACAGGCCTACGAGCAGTACTTC.

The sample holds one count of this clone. CDR3 loop: CATSDKPGTGSYEQYF. The CDR3 DNA reads as TGTGCCACCAGTGATAAACCCGGGACAGGCTCCTACGAGCAGTACTTC. The chain carries TRBV24-1 and TRBJ2-7; 8 bases map to TRBD1. Germline V lookup: CDR1 KGHDR, CDR2 SFDVKD. Unmatched junction bases numbered 6, after V lost 3 bases and J lost 0 bases. The CDR3 runs to 16 residues.

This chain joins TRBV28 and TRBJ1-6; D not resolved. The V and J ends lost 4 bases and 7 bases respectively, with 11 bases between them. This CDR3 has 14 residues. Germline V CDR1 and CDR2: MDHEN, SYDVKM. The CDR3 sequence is CASSYGGRNSPLHF. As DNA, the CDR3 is TGTGCCAGCAGTTACGGAGGCAGAAATTCACCCCTCCACTTT.

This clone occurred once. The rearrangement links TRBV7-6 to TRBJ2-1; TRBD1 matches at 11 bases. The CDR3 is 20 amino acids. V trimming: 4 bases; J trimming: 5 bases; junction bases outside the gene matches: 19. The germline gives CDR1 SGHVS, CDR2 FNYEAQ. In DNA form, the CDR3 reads TGTGCCAGCAGCTCCCTAGGACAGGGGGCGGTCGGGACTCCTAACAATGAGCAGTTCTTC. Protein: CASSSLGQGAVGTPNNEQFF.

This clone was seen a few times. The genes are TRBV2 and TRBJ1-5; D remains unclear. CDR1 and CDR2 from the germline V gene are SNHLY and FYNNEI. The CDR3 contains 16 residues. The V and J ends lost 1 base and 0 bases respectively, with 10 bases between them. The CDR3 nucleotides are TGTGCCAGCAGTGAAGAGGCACTCGTTAGCAATCAGCCCCAGCATTTT. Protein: CASSEEALVSNQPQHF.

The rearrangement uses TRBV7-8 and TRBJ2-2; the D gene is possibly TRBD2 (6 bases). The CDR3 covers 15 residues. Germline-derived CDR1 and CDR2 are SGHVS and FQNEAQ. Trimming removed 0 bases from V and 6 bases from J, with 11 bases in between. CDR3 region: CASSLAVGGSGELFF. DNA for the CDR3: TGTGCCAGCAGCTTAGCGGTTGGGGGGTCCGGGGAGCTGTTTTTT.

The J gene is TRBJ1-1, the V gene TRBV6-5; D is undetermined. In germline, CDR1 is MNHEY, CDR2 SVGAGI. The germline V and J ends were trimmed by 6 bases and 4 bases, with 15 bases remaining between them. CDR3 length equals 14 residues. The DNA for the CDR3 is TGTGCCAGCAGCCGGACCCCGGCAAGCACTGAAGCTTTCTTT. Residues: CASSRTPASTEAFF.

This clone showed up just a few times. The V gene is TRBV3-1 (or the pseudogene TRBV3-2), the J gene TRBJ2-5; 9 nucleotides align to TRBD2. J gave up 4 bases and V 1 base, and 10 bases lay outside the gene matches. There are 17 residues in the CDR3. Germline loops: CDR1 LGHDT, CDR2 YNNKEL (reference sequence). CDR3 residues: CASSQVTLAGRIETQYF. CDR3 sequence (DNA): TGTGCCAGCAGCCAAGTGACGCTAGCGGGAAGGATAGAGACCCAGTACTTC.

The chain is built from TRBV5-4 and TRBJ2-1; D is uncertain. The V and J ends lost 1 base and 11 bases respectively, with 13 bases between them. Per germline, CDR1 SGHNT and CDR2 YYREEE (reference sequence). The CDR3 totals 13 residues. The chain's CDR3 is CASSLPRTAQQFF. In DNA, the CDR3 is TGTGCCAGCAGCTTGCCAAGGACGGCCCAGCAGTTCTTC.

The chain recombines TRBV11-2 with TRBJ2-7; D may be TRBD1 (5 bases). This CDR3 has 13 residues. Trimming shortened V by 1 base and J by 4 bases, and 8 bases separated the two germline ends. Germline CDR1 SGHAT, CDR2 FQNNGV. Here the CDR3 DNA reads TGTGCCAGCAGCTTAGGGGGCATGTACGAGCAGTACTTC. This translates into CASSLGGMYEQYF.

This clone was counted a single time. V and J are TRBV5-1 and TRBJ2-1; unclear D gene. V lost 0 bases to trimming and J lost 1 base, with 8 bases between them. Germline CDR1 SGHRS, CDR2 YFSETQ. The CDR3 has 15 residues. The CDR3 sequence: CASSLGRESYNEQFF. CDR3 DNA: TGCGCCAGCAGCTTGGGTAGGGAATCCTACAATGAGCAGTTCTTC.

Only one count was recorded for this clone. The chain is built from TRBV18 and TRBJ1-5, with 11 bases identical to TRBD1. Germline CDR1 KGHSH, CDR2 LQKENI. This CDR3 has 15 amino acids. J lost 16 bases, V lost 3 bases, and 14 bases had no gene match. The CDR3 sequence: CASSPNTTRDRGIHF. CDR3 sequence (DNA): TGTGCCAGCTCACCCAACACTACCCGGGACAGGGGGATCCATTTT.

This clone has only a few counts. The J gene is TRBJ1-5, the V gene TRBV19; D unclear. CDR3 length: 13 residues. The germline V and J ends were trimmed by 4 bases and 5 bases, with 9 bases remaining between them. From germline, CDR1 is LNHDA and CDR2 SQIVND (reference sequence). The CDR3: CASSKDLDQPQHF. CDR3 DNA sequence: TGTGCCAGTAGTAAAGACTTGGATCAGCCCCAGCATTTT.

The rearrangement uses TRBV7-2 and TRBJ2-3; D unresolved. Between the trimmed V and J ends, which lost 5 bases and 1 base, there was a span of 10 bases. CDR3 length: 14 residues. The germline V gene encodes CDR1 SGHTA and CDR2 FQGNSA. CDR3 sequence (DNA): TGTGCCAGCAGCGCACGAGGCCGCACAGATACGCAGTATTTT. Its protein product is CASSARGRTDTQYF.